The 10 T cell receptor beta chains below all came from one sample that was sequenced in a study of cytomegalovirus exposure and HLA in healthy donors. Primers: 60 Vbeta forward and 13 Jbeta reverse. Profiled with immunoSEQ multiplex PCR; TCRdb holds only in-frame clones, not every one. The table records under 200,000 clones, 68% of them present only once. Material for sequencing was PBMCs. The receptors come from a man between 45 and 60 years old in good health and CMV-seronegative.

This clone was counted between two and nine times. The sample carries other DNA sequences with the same CDR3. In DNA, the CDR3 is TGCGCCAGCAGCTTGGTTGCGGGGGGCTACAATGAGCAGTTCTTC. Translating gives CASSLVAGGYNEQFF. V usage is TRBV5-1 and J usage is TRBJ2-1; 8 bases agree with TRBD2. Germline lookup yields CDR1 SGHRS and CDR2 YFSETQ. J lost 3 bases, V lost 0 bases, and 2 bases had no gene match. This CDR3 contains 15 residues.

This chain uses TRBV28 with TRBJ1-4, with 10 nucleotides matching TRBD1. V trimming: 5 bases; J trimming: 8 bases; junction bases outside the gene matches: 5. Germline-derived CDR1 and CDR2 are MDHEN and SYDVKM. CDR3 length equals 14 residues. In DNA form, the CDR3 reads TGTGCCAGCAGTGGGGACAGGGGATGGGAAAAACTGTTTTTT. Its protein product is CASSGDRGWEKLFF.

This sequence joins TRBV10-3 and TRBJ2-5; D is possibly TRBD1 (5 bases). The CDR3 is 12 residues long. CDR1 is ENHRY and CDR2 is SYGVKD in the germline V gene. The V and J ends lost 10 bases and 5 bases respectively, with 14 bases between them. CDR3 amino acids: CATWAGRETQYF. CDR3 nucleotides: TGTGCCACATGGGCAGGGCGGGAGACCCAGTACTTC.

The V call is TRBV6-1, the J call TRBJ1-5; a possible D gene is TRBD1 (5 bases). This CDR3 has 15 residues. Germline V gene sequence: CDR1 MNHNS, CDR2 SASEGT. Trimming left V 5 bases short and J 4 bases short, with 15 bases between. CDR3 nucleotides: TGTGCCAGCAGTCCCTACAGCGGGGGAAATCAGCCCCAGCATTTT. Encoded protein: CASSPYSGGNQPQHF.

The chain is built from TRBV11-2 and TRBJ2-3; 8 bases are shared with TRBD2. The junction had 3 bases not matched to a gene; V was cut back by 5 bases and J by 5 bases. The CDR3 runs 13 residues. CDR1 is SGHAT, CDR2 FQNNGV, per germline. The CDR3 sequence is CASSPSGGDTQYF. DNA for the CDR3: TGTGCCAGCAGCCCGAGCGGGGGAGATACGCAGTATTTT.

This rearrangement joins TRBV28 to TRBJ2-2; TRBD2 matches at 7 bases. The CDR3 runs 15 residues. J was trimmed by 7 bases and V by 3 bases; bases with no gene match: 8. CDR1 and CDR2 from the germline V gene are MDHEN and SYDVKM. Here the CDR3 reads CASSLGGAGDGELFF. Written as DNA, the CDR3 is TGTGCCAGCAGTTTGGGAGGGGCCGGGGACGGGGAGCTGTTTTTT.

With respect to this clone: A read error may account for a junction end that differs from germline. V gene TRBV7-9 combines with J gene TRBJ2-7, with D possibly being TRBD1 or TRBD2 (5 bases each). The CDR3 runs 12 residues. Germline CDR1 and CDR2: SEHNR and FQNEAQ (reference sequence). The CDR3 DNA reads TGTACCAGCAGCTTAGAGGGGTACGAGCAGTACTTC. Its protein product is CTSSLEGYEQYF.

The chain combines TRBV11-3 with TRBJ1-1, with TRBD1 matching 7 bases. This CDR3 spans 16 amino acids. Germline CDR1 reads SGHNT; CDR2 reads YENEEA. Trimming cost V 0 bases and J 7 bases; bases outside gene matches: 11. The CDR3 spells CASSLELTGARDEAFF. The CDR3 DNA reads as TGTGCCAGCAGCTTAGAATTAACAGGGGCCAGGGATGAAGCTTTCTTT. The whole variable domain, filled in from reference TRBV11-3 and TRBJ1-1, reads EAGVVQSPRYKIIEKKQPVAFWCNPISGHNTLYWYLQNLGQGPELLIRYENEEAVDDSQLPKDRFSAERLKGVDSTLKIQPAELGDSAVYLCASSLELTGARDEAFFGQGTRLTVV.

CDR3 residues: CASSFRVGTNEKLFF. In nucleotides, the CDR3 is TGTGCCAGCAGCTTCCGGGTGGGAACTAATGAAAAACTGTTTTTT. This chain joins TRBV7-2 and TRBJ1-4; D not resolved. Germline V gives CDR1 SGHTA, CDR2 FQGNSA. This CDR3 has 15 amino acids. Deletions cut 3 bases from V and 1 base from J, with 9 bases between. Filled out from reference TRBV7-2 and TRBJ1-4, the complete variable domain reads GAGVSQSPSNKVTEKGKDVELRCDPISGHTALYWYRQSLGQGLEFLIYFQGNSAPDKSGLPSDRFSAERTGGSVSTLTIQRTQQEDSAVYLCASSFRVGTNEKLFFGSGTQLSVL.

In its sample, this clone was seen a few times. This chain joins TRBV7-9 and TRBJ1-5, with 8 bases matching TRBD1. J was trimmed by 7 bases and V by 5 bases; bases with no gene match: 16. The CDR3 is 17 residues long. CDR1 is SEHNR and CDR2 is FQNEAQ in the germline V gene (reference sequence). This chain's CDR3 is CASSRGWKQGVWQPQHF. The CDR3 coding sequence is TGTGCCAGCAGCCGCGGATGGAAACAGGGGGTTTGGCAGCCCCAGCATTTT.